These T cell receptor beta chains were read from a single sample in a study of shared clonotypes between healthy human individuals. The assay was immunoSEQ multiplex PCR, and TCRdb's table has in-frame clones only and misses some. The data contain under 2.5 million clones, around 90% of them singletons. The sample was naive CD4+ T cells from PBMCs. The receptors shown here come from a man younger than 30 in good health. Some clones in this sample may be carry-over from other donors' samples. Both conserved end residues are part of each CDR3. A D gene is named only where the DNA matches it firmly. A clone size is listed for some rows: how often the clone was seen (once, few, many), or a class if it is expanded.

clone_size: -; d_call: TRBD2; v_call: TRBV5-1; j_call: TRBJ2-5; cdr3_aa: CASSFSGGQETQYF; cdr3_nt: TGCGCCAGCAGCTTCTCGGGGGGACAAGAGACCCAGTACTTC
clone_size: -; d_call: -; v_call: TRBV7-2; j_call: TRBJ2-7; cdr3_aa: CASSRRATGAAPYEQYF; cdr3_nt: TGTGCCAGCAGCCGACGCGCGACAGGAGCGGCTCCCTACGAGCAGTACTTC
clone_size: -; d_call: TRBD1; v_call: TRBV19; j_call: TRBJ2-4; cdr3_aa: CASTTGGGQNIQYF; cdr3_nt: TGTGCCAGTACCACAGGGGGCGGTCAAAACATTCAGTACTTC
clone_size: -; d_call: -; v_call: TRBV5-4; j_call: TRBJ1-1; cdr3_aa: CASRDSSVRAEAFF; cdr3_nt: TGTGCCAGCAGGGACTCCTCAGTAAGAGCTGAAGCTTTCTTT
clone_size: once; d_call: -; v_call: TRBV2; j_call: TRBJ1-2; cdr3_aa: CASSADTYGYTF; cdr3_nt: TGTGCCAGCAGTGCGGACACCTATGGCTACACCTTC
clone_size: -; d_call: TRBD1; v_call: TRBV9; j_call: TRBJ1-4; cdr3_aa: CASSARTGRRVEKLFF; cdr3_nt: TGTGCCAGCAGCGCAAGGACAGGGCGCCGTGTTGAAAAACTGTTTTTT
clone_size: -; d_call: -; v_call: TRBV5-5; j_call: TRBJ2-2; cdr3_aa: CASSLGGRDTGELFF; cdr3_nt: TGTGCCAGCAGCTTGGGAGGGAGAGACACCGGGGAGCTGTTTTTT
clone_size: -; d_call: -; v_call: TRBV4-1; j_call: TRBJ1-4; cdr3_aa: CASSQGTDPFEKLFF; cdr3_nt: TGCGCCAGCAGCCAAGGGACGGATCCTTTTGAAAAACTGTTTTTT
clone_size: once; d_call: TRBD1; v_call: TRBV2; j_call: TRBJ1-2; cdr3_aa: CASRGTGGAGYTF; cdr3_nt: TGTGCCAGCAGAGGGACAGGGGGCGCGGGCTACACCTTC
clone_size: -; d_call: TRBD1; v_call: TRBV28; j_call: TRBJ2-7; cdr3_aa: CASSPRDRVNEQYF; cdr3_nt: TGTGCCAGCAGTCCCCGGGACAGGGTGAACGAGCAGTACTTC
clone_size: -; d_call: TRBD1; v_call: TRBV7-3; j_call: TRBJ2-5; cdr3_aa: CASSAGTGRLETQYF; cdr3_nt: TGTGCCAGCAGCGCAGGGACAGGGCGCCTGGAGACCCAGTACTTC
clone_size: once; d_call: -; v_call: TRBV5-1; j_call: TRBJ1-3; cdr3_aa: CASSGGSSGNTIYF; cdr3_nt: TGCGCCAGCAGCGGGGGTTCCTCTGGAAACACCATATATTTT
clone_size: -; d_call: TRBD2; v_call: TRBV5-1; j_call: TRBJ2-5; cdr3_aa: CASSNAPGLGETQYF; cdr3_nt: TGCGCCAGCAGCAACGCTCCGGGACTAGGTGAGACCCAGTACTTC
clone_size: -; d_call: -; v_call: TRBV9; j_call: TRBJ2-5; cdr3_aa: CASSASWYQETQYF; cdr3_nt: TGTGCCAGCAGCGCCTCTTGGTACCAAGAGACCCAGTACTTC
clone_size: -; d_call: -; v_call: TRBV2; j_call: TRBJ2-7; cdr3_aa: CASRLGSGSYEQYF; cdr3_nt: TGTGCCAGCAGGCTGGGATCGGGGTCCTACGAGCAGTACTTC
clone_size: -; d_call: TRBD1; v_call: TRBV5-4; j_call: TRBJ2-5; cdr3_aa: CASSFRDRGQETQYF; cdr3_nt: TGTGCCAGCAGCTTCCGGGACAGGGGGCAGGAGACCCAGTACTTC
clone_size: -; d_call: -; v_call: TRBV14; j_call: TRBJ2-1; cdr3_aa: CASSQDRRSREQFF; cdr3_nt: TGTGCCAGCAGCCAAGATCGAAGGAGTAGGGAGCAGTTCTTC
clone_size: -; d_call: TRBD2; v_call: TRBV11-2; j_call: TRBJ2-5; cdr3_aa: CASSLVASGAQSQYF; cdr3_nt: TGTGCCAGCAGCTTAGTCGCTAGCGGGGCCCAGTCCCAGTACTTC
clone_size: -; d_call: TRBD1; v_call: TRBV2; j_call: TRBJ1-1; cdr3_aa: CAREGQGAVNTEAFF; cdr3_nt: TGTGCCAGAGAGGGGCAGGGGGCAGTGAACACTGAAGCTTTCTTT
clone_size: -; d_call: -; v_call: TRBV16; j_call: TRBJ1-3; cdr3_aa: CASSQESSGNTIYF; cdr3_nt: TGTGCCAGCAGCCAAGAGTCCTCTGGAAACACCATATATTTT
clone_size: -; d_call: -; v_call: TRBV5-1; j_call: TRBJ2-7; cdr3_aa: CASSLALLGEQYF; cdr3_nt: TGCGCCAGCAGCTTGGCCTTGTTGGGCGAGCAGTACTTC
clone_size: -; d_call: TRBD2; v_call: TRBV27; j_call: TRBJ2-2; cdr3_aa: CASSLWGRVANTGELFF; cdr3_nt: TGTGCCAGCAGTTTATGGGGGAGGGTGGCCAACACCGGGGAGCTGTTTTTT
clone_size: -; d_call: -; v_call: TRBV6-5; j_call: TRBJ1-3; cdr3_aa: CASSYRTPGSGNTIYF; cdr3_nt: TGTGCCAGCAGTTACCGAACCCCAGGGTCTGGAAACACCATATATTTT
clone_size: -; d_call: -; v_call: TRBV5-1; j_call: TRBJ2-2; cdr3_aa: CASSRTGQNTGELFF; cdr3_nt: TGCGCCAGCAGCAGGACGGGACAAAACACCGGGGAGCTGTTTTTT
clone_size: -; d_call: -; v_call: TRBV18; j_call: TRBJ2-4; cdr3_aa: CASSPQGTLNIQYF; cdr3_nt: TGTGCCAGCTCACCCCAGGGGACGTTAAACATTCAGTACTTC
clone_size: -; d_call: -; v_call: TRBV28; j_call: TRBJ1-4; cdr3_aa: CACLDGGTEKLFF; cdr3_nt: TGTGCCTGTCTCGATGGAGGGACGGAAAAACTGTTTTTT
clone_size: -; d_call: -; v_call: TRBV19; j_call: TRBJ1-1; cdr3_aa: CASVGLRDLNTEAFF; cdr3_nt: TGTGCCAGTGTCGGGTTAAGGGACCTGAACACTGAAGCTTTCTTT
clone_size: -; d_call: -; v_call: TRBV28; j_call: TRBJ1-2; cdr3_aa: CASSLVSGDGYTF; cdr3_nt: TGTGCCAGCAGTTTAGTGAGCGGGGATGGCTACACCTTC
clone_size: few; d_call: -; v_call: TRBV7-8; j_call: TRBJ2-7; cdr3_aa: CASSLILSSYEQYF; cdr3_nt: TGTGCCAGCAGCTTGATATTGAGCTCCTACGAGCAGTACTTC
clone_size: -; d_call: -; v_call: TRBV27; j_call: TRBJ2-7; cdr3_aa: CASSPFRGEQYF; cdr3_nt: TGTGCCAGCAGCCCTTTTAGGGGCGAGCAGTACTTC
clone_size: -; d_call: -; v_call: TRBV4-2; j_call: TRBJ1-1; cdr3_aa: CASSLVGFTPSGAFF; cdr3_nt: TGTGCCAGCAGCTTGGTAGGGTTCACCCCGAGTGGGGCTTTCTTT
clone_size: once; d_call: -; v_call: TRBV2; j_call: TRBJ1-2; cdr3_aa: CASSISGPSRGGYTF; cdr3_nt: TGTGCCAGCAGTATATCCGGGCCATCCCGGGGTGGCTACACCTTC
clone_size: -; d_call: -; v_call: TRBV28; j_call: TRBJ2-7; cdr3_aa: CASRPGLLLSPEQYF; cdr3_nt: TGTGCCAGCAGGCCCGGGCTGCTTTTATCCCCCGAGCAGTACTTC
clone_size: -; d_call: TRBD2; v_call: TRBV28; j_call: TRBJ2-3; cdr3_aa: CASSLLAGYTDTQYF; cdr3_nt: TGTGCCAGCAGTCTTCTAGCGGGATACACAGATACGCAGTATTTT
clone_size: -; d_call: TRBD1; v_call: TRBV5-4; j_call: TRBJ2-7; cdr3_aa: CASRLGTGGREQYF; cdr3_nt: TGTGCCAGCAGGTTGGGGACAGGGGGCCGGGAGCAGTACTTC
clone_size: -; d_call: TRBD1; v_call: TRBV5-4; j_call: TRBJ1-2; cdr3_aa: CASSLTGDLYGYTF; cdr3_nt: TGTGCCAGCAGCTTGACAGGGGATCTCTATGGCTACACCTTC
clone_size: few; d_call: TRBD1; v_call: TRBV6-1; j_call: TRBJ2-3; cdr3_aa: CASRTGVGTDTQYF; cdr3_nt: TGTGCCAGCAGGACAGGGGTGGGCACAGATACGCAGTATTTT
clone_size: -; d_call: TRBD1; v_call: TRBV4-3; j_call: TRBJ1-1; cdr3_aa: CASSPRTGRAFF; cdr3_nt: TGCGCCAGCAGCCCGCGGACAGGGCGGGCTTTCTTT
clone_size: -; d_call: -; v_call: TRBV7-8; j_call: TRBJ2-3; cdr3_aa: CASSFTETIDTQYF; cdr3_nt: TGTGCCAGCAGCTTCACGGAGACGATAGATACGCAGTATTTT
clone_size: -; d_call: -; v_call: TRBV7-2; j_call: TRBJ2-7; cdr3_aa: CASNQGGSYEQYF; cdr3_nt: TGTGCCAGCAACCAAGGGGGGTCCTACGAGCAGTACTTC
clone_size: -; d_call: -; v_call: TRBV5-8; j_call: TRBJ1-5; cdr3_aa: CASSLVFGYPPSEGDRPQHF; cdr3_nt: TGTGCCAGCAGCTTAGTCTTCGGGTACCCTCCCAGTGAAGGGGATCGGCCCCAGCATTTT
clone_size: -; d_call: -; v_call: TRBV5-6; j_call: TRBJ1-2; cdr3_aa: CASSLGVGAGYGYTF; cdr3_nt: TGTGCCAGCAGCTTAGGTGTGGGCGCCGGCTATGGCTACACCTTC
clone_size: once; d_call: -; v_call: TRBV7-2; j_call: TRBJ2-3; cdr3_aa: CASSLEAPTGDTQYF; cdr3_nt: TGTGCCAGCAGCTTAGAAGCCCCTACTGGAGATACGCAGTATTTT
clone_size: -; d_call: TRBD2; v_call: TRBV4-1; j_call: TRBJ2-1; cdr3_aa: CASSPLGGGTHNEQFF; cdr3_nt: TGCGCCAGCAGCCCCTTGGGGGGAGGGACTCACAATGAGCAGTTCTTC
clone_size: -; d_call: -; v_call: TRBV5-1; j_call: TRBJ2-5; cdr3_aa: CASSFQGGETQYF; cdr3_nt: TGCGCCAGCAGCTTCCAGGGCGGCGAGACCCAGTACTTC
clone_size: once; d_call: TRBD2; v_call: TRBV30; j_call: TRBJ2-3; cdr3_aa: CAWSPAGASTDTQYF; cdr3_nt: TGTGCCTGGAGTCCCGCGGGAGCTAGCACAGATACGCAGTATTTT
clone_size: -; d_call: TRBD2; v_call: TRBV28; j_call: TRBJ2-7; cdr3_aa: CASKTTGTSGSHPNEQYF; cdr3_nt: TGTGCCAGCAAAACAACCGGGACTAGCGGGAGCCACCCTAACGAGCAGTACTTC
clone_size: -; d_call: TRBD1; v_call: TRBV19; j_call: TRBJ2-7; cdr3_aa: CASSRTGGSSYEQYF; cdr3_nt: TGTGCCAGTAGCCGAACAGGGGGCAGCTCCTACGAGCAGTACTTC
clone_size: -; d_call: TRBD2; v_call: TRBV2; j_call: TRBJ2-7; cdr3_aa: CASSETLAGEQYF; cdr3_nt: TGTGCCAGCAGTGAGACCCTAGCGGGAGAGCAGTACTTC
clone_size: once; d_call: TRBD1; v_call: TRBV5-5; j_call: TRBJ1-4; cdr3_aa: CASSYGTAGRNEKLFF; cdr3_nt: TGTGCCAGCAGCTACGGGACAGCGGGGAGGAATGAAAAACTGTTTTTT